These 5 T cell receptor beta chains were all obtained from the same sample, sequenced in a study of blood T cell repertoires in COVID-19. Measured with immunoSEQ multiplex PCR; TCRdb has only the in-frame clones, and not every one. The data show 30,000 to 40,000 clones, with about 93% seen just once and under 6.5% held by the top ten. The sequenced sample consisted of peripheral blood. These receptors all come from a human donor in a cohort sampled during active COVID-19.

The chain is built from TRBV4-2 and TRBJ2-3, with D possibly matching TRBD2 (5 bases). Trimming cost V 5 bases and J 2 bases, with 11 bases left between them. The germline V gene encodes CDR1 LGHNA and CDR2 YNFKEQ. The CDR3 extends over 14 amino acids. The CDR3 nucleotides read TGTGCCAGCAGCATCGACTACCACACAGATACGCAGTATTTT. This encodes CASSIDYHTDTQYF.

The rearrangement joins TRBV30 to TRBJ2-3, with TRBD2 matching 9 bases. CDR3 length equals 15 residues. J lost 7 bases, V lost 0 bases, and 8 bases had no gene match. Germline lookup yields CDR1 GTSNPN and CDR2 SVGIG (reference sequence). CDR3 DNA: TGTGCCTGGAGTGTTAGCGGGGGCCCCGGGTATACGCAGTATTTT. Amino acids: CAWSVSGGPGYTQYF.

The CDR3 is CATGLAMNTGELFF. CDR3 sequence (DNA): TGTGCCACCGGGCTAGCGATGAATACCGGGGAGCTGTTTTTT. V gene TRBV7-9 combines with J gene TRBJ2-2; a weak D match, TRBD2 (6 bases). Germline CDR1 is SEHNR and CDR2 is FQNEAQ (reference sequence). V was pared by 10 bases and J by 5 bases, with 17 bases between. There are 14 residues in the CDR3.

CDR3 in amino acids: CASSWIRGQGSRGYTF. CDR3 bases: TGTGCCAGCAGCTGGATTAGGGGACAGGGTTCTAGAGGCTACACCTTC. V is TRBV7-3 and J is TRBJ1-2, with 9 positions matching TRBD1. This CDR3 comprises 16 residues. CDR1 is SGHTA, CDR2 FQGTGA, per germline. V dropped 4 bases and J dropped 8; count of bases not matched to a gene: 14. The whole variable domain, remainder taken from reference TRBV7-3 and TRBJ1-2, is GAGVSQTPSNKVTEKGKYVELRCDPISGHTALYWYRQSLGQGPEFLIYFQGTGAADDSGLPNDRFFAVRPEGSVSTLKIQRTERGDSAVYLCASSWIRGQGSRGYTFGSGTRLTVV.

The chain couples TRBV15 to TRBJ2-3, with 7 nucleotides matching TRBD2. Unmatched junction bases numbered 7, after V lost 1 base and J lost 3 bases. Germline-derived CDR1 and CDR2 are LNHNV and YYDKDF (reference sequence). The CDR3 runs 16 residues. The CDR3 protein is CATSRGPSGGTDTQYF. CDR3 sequence (DNA): TGTGCCACCAGCAGAGGGCCTTCCGGGGGGACAGATACGCAGTATTTT.